The clone carrying this T cell receptor beta chain occurred many times. The antigen remains undetermined. Through a sample-barcoded 5' primer and a J-beta primer mix, a second PCR was run for roughly 7 to 11 cycles. Each TCR beta cDNA got a 12-nucleotide random molecular identifier. TCRdb recomputed calls from the 5' RACE reads with MiXCR, one row per CDR3 protein. The profile shows some 1,500,000 distinct CDR3 sequences, approximately 43% of them singletons. The data were taken from a study of blood T cells in healthy people across ages. Study outcomes and limitations: Naive CD4+ cells and diversity were both higher in long-lived donors than in aged donors.

The source material was blood. This clonotype was obtained from a woman aged 18 to 35 in good health.

Here the CDR3 DNA reads TGTGCCAGCAGCTTAGGGGGACAGCAAGAGACCCAGTACTTC. It translates to CASSLGGQQETQYF. The chain joins TRBV7-9 to TRBJ2-5, with 7 bases aligning to TRBD1. The CDR3 length is 14 residues. The germline CDR1 and CDR2 sequences are SEHNR and FQNEAQ (reference sequence). V was pared by 1 base and J by 2 bases, with 1 base of the junction left unmatched. The entire variable domain, with the rest obtained from reference TRBV7-9 and TRBJ2-5, is as follows: DTGVSQNPRHKITKRGQNVTFRCDPISEHNRLYWYRQTLGQGPEFLTYFQNEAQLEKSRLLSDRFSAERPKGSFSTLEIQRTEQGDSAMYLCASSLGGQQETQYFGPGTRLLVL.